The 21 T cell receptor beta chains listed next were all sequenced from one sample in a study of siplizumab effects on memory and regulatory T cells. Only in-frame clones appear in the TCRdb table, and some are missing; sequencing was by immunoSEQ multiplex PCR. The data show about 80,000 clones, with approximately 95% seen just once and approximately 17% held by the top ten. The sequenced material came from CD8+ T cells sorted from blood. The receptors were gathered from a human donor in good health.

Points on this clone: The same CDR3 is also encoded by other DNA sequences in this sample. The V and J genes are TRBV9 and TRBJ2-2; possible D gene TRBD2, 5 bases. This CDR3 has 13 residues. V was shortened by 0 bases and J by 5 bases, with 5 bases between the two germline ends. Germline V lookup: CDR1 SGDLS, CDR2 YYNGEE. The CDR3 coding sequence is TGTGCCAGCAGCGTAGGCGGGACCGGGGAGCTGTTTTTT. This codes for CASSVGGTGELFF. The whole variable domain, remainder taken from reference TRBV9 and TRBJ2-2, is DSGVTQTPKHLITATGQRVTLRCSPRSGDLSVYWYQQSLDQGLQFLIQYYNGEERAKGNILERFSAQQFPDLHSELNLSSLELGDSALYFCASSVGGTGELFFGEGSRLTVL.

The rearrangement joins TRBV11-2 to TRBJ2-3; 8 bases line up with TRBD2. The CDR3 runs to 15 residues. Germline loops: CDR1 SGHAT, CDR2 FQNNGV. V was pared by 5 bases and J by 5 bases, with 9 bases of the junction left unmatched. CDR3 sequence (DNA): TGTGCCAGCAGCCCACAGCGGGAGATGGTAGATACGCAGTATTTT. Its translation is CASSPQREMVDTQYF. The entire variable domain, with the rest obtained from reference TRBV11-2 and TRBJ2-3, is as follows: EAGVAQSPRYKIIEKRQSVAFWCNPISGHATLYWYQQILGQGPKLLIQFQNNGVVDDSQLPKDRFSAERLKGVDSTLKIQPAKLEDSAVYLCASSPQREMVDTQYFGPGTRLTVL.

Comment on this clone: Other nucleotide sequences from this sample produce the same CDR3. CDR3 loop: CASSPGQGAYEQYF. In DNA form, the CDR3 reads TGTGCCAGCAGCCCGGGACAGGGGGCATACGAGCAGTACTTC. This rearrangement joins TRBV5-6 to TRBJ2-7, with 12 positions matching TRBD1. V was clipped by 4 bases and J by 4 bases; unmatched bases: 3. This CDR3 has 14 amino acids. Germline assignment: CDR1 SGHDT and CDR2 YYEEEE. The whole variable domain, remainder taken from reference TRBV5-6 and TRBJ2-7, is DAGVTQSPTHLIKTRGQQVTLRCSPKSGHDTVSWYQQALGQGPQFIFQYYEEEERQRGNFPDRFSGHQFPNYSSELNVNALLLGDSALYLCASSPGQGAYEQYFGPGTRLTVT.

A note on this clone: One end of the junction varies from germline; a read error may be responsible. The chain carries TRBV18 and TRBJ2-1, with TRBD1 matching 10 bases. This CDR3 has 15 residues. From germline, CDR1 is KGHSH and CDR2 LQKENI. The CDR3 bases are TGTGTCAGCTCACTTACCGGGACAGGGGCCAATGAGCAGTTCTTC. It codes for CVSSLTGTGANEQFF.

This clone is a singleton in its sample. The V gene is TRBV2, the J gene TRBJ2-6; possible D gene TRBD1, 6 bases. V was pared by 6 bases and J by 0 bases, with 15 bases between. The germline V gene encodes CDR1 SNHLY and CDR2 FYNNEI. The CDR3 spans 17 residues. In nucleotides, the CDR3 is TGTGCCAGCAGGAAACTAGGACAGTTCTCTGGGGCCAACGTCCTGACTTTC. It is translated as CASRKLGQFSGANVLTF.

The chain recombines TRBV27 with TRBJ2-1; D remains ambiguous. Germline V gene data show CDR1 as MNHEY and CDR2 as SMNVEV (reference sequence). The CDR3 is made up of 13 amino acids. V was shortened by 3 bases and J by 12 bases, with 15 bases between the two germline ends. The CDR3 DNA follows: TGTGCCAGCAGTTTTATTCCTCGACAAGTGCAGTTCTTC. Translated, it gives CASSFIPRQVQFF.

The CDR3 loop reads CASSPGQFASNEQFF. The CDR3 DNA reads as TGTGCCAGCAGCCCTGGACAGTTTGCTTCTAATGAGCAGTTCTTC. V gene TRBV27 combines with J gene TRBJ2-1; D is perhaps TRBD1 (6 bases). The CDR3 has 15 amino acids. Trimming left V 6 bases short and J 7 bases short, with 19 bases between. Germline loops: CDR1 MNHEY, CDR2 SMNVEV (reference sequence).

The CDR3 DNA follows: TGTGCCAGCAGCCCGACAGGGGCGTTAGGGAGTGTTGGCTACACCTTC. It is translated as CASSPTGALGSVGYTF. The chain has TRBV9 and TRBJ1-2; TRBD1 matches at 8 bases. CDR1 is SGDLS and CDR2 is YYNGEE in the germline V gene. There are 16 residues in the CDR3. The junction had 15 bases not matched to a gene; V was cut back by 4 bases and J by 7 bases.

The rearrangement links TRBV15 to TRBJ1-4, with TRBD1 identical over 9 bases. With 3 bases clipped from V and 8 bases from J, the junction kept 4 bases outside the gene matches. The CDR3 spans 14 residues. Germline V gene data show CDR1 as LNHNV and CDR2 as YYDKDF (reference sequence). The CDR3 nucleotides read TGTGCCACCAGCAGGGGACAGGGTACCGAAAAACTGTTTTTT. The encoded protein is CATSRGQGTEKLFF. The whole variable domain, filled in from reference TRBV15 and TRBJ1-4, reads DAMVIQNPRYQVTQFGKPVTLSCSQTLNHNVMYWYQQKSSQAPKLLFHYYDKDFNNEADTPDNFQSRRPNTSFCFLDIRSPGLGDTAMYLCATSRGQGTEKLFFGSGTQLSVL.

This chain connects TRBV27 to TRBJ2-2; 7 bases fit TRBD1. V dropped 3 bases and J dropped 7; count of bases not matched to a gene: 5. CDR1 MNHEY and CDR2 SMNVEV come from the germline V gene (reference sequence). The CDR3 covers 14 residues. CDR3 sequence reads: CASSFLQGIGELFF. The CDR3, as DNA: TGTGCCAGCAGTTTCCTACAGGGGATCGGGGAGCTGTTTTTT.

The genes are TRBV5-1 and TRBJ2-7; tentatively, D is TRBD2 (6 bases). Trimming stripped 3 bases from V and 2 bases from J, with 12 bases between. This CDR3 is 14 amino acids long. Germline V gives CDR1 SGHRS, CDR2 YFSETQ. Here the CDR3 DNA reads TGCGCCAGCAGCTACCGGGACTTGCCCTACGAGCAGTACTTC. This encodes CASSYRDLPYEQYF.

This clone occurred once. The rearrangement links TRBV10-1 to TRBJ2-3; D not certain. Deletions cut 10 bases from V and 3 bases from J, with 26 bases between. The CDR3 loop spans 17 amino acids. Per the germline V gene, CDR1 is WNHNN and CDR2 is SYGVQD (reference sequence). The CDR3 here is CANTTELAEPETDTQYF. For the CDR3, the DNA is TGCGCCAACACGACGGAGTTGGCGGAGCCTGAGACAGATACGCAGTATTTT.

This rearrangement joins TRBV6-5 to TRBJ1-5; D is ambiguous. The CDR3 contains 13 residues. Germline V gene data show CDR1 as MNHEY and CDR2 as SVGAGI. V dropped 4 bases and J dropped 1 base, with 5 bases sitting between them. The CDR3 DNA reads as TGTGCCAGCAGTTTGAACAGCAATCAGCCCCAGCATTTT. Encoded protein: CASSLNSNQPQHF.

The chain combines TRBV27 with TRBJ1-2, with a tentative D call TRBD1 (5 bases). The CDR3 is 13 amino acids. Trimming stripped 8 bases from V and 8 bases from J, with 18 bases between. The germline CDR1 and CDR2 sequences are MNHEY and SMNVEV (reference sequence). This CDR3 is CASSSLGVWGYTF. CDR3 DNA: TGTGCCAGCTCAAGCTTAGGGGTATGGGGCTACACCTTC.

The chain employs TRBV7-9 and TRBJ2-4; no definite D call. Germline assignment: CDR1 SEHNR and CDR2 FQNEAQ (reference sequence). This CDR3 contains 14 residues. V was cut by 2 bases and J by 0 bases, with 5 bases left in between. The CDR3 DNA reads TGTGCCAGCAGCTTATCGCTAGCCAAAAACATTCAGTACTTC. Protein product: CASSLSLAKNIQYF. The whole variable domain, remainder taken from reference TRBV7-9 and TRBJ2-4, is DTGVSQNPRHKITKRGQNVTFRCDPISEHNRLYWYRQTLGQGPEFLTYFQNEAQLEKSRLLSDRFSAERPKGSFSTLEIQRTEQGDSAMYLCASSLSLAKNIQYFGAGTRLSVL.

The gene calls are TRBV7-3 and TRBJ2-3; D is undetermined. The CDR3 is made up of 13 amino acids. V was trimmed by 1 base and J by 5 bases, leaving 7 bases between them. Germline CDR1 SGHTA, CDR2 FQGTGA. The CDR3 here is CASSLIAKDTQYF. The DNA of the CDR3 is TGTGCCAGCAGCTTAATTGCTAAAGATACGCAGTATTTT.

The chain combines TRBV28 with TRBJ2-2, with 8 bases aligning to TRBD1. The CDR3 spans 17 residues. With V trimmed by 5 bases and J by 4 bases, 12 bases remained unmatched. Germline CDR1 reads MDHEN; CDR2 reads SYDVKM. In nucleotides, the CDR3 is TGTGCCAGCAGTCCCATCCGCAGGGGGCATAGCACCGGGGAGCTGTTTTTT. As protein: CASSPIRRGHSTGELFF.

This clone has only one observation. This chain uses TRBV9 with TRBJ1-2; D is unclear. This CDR3 is 14 amino acids long. The V and J ends lost 3 bases and 2 bases respectively, with 11 bases between them. The V gene's germline CDR1 is SGDLS and CDR2 YYNGEE. The CDR3 DNA is TGTGCCAGCAGCGCCCCCGGAGAAAACTATGGCTACACCTTC. Its translation: CASSAPGENYGYTF. The variable domain in full, completed from reference TRBV9 and TRBJ1-2, reads DSGVTQTPKHLITATGQRVTLRCSPRSGDLSVYWYQQSLDQGLQFLIQYYNGEERAKGNILERFSAQQFPDLHSELNLSSLELGDSALYFCASSAPGENYGYTFGSGTRLTVV.

V usage is TRBV14 and J usage is TRBJ2-7; no definite D call. V shed 1 base and J shed 3 bases, with 7 bases lying between them. Per the germline V gene, CDR1 is SGHDN and CDR2 is FVKESK. This CDR3 is 13 amino acids long. CDR3 in DNA: TGTGCCAGCAGCCAAGTAGAACTCTACGAGCAGTACTTC. This codes for CASSQVELYEQYF.

The chain is built from TRBV6-5 and TRBJ2-7, with D maybe TRBD2 (6 bases). V was trimmed by 0 bases and J by 3 bases, leaving 12 bases between them. The CDR3 runs to 15 residues. Germline lookup yields CDR1 MNHEY and CDR2 SVGAGI. The CDR3 spells CASSYSGGRVYEQYF. CDR3 nucleotide sequence: TGTGCCAGCAGTTACTCAGGAGGGAGAGTCTACGAGCAGTACTTC.

CDR3 amino acids: CASSLTYGASGEQYF. The CDR3 coding sequence is TGCGCCAGCAGCTTGACATACGGTGCGTCGGGAGAGCAGTACTTC. The chain links TRBV5-1 to TRBJ2-7; a possible D gene is TRBD2 (5 bases). The V end was cut by 1 base, the J end by 7 bases, with 18 bases between. The germline V gene encodes CDR1 SGHRS and CDR2 YFSETQ. The CDR3 has 15 residues.